This T cell receptor (beta chain) was recorded in a study of blood T cell repertoires in COVID-19. Produced via immunoSEQ multiplex PCR; TCRdb's table is partial and in-frame only. Found here are around 94,000 clones, 85% of them singletons; the top ten hold 3.4%. The table lists this clone with a count of one. This clonotype originated in a man between 45 and 60 years old with acute or convalescent COVID-19. The specimen was peripheral blood.

The CDR3 reads CASSLDGTLSYEQYF. The CDR3 DNA follows: TGTGCCAGCAGCTTAGATGGGACACTCTCCTACGAGCAGTACTTC. The rearrangement uses TRBV7-6 and TRBJ2-7; TRBD1 might be the D (6 bases). CDR1 and CDR2 from the germline V gene are SGHVS and FNYEAQ. V gave up 1 base and J gave up 0 bases, with 10 bases separating them. This CDR3 region has 15 residues.